One sample yielded the 26 T cell receptor beta chains listed below, sequenced in a study of cytomegalovirus exposure and HLA in healthy donors. The PCR contained 60 Vbeta and 13 Jbeta primers. Clones were read by immunoSEQ multiplex PCR, and TCRdb kept only the in-frame ones, dropping some. The sample carries over 110,000 clones, 65% to 80% recorded once. Sequenced sample: PBMCs. These receptors came from a woman between 45 and 65 years old in good health and CMV-seropositive.

The CDR3 DNA reads as TGTGCCAGCAGCAAAGCGCTCGCGTTAAAGGGGGGCTACACCTTC. Amino acids: CASSKALALKGGYTF. The V and J genes are TRBV21-1 and TRBJ1-2; the table assigns TRBD1, which was not confirmed against the DNA. TRBV21-1 counts as a pseudogene. This CDR3 has 15 amino acids.

V gene TRBV28 combines with J gene TRBJ2-2; D possibly corresponds to TRBD1 (5 bases). V lost 7 bases and J 5 bases, leaving 11 bases between the germline ends. The CDR3 contains 13 residues. CDR1 is MDHEN and CDR2 is SYDVKM in the germline V gene. The CDR3 protein is CASTSQGTGELFF. The CDR3 coding sequence is TGTGCCAGCACTTCCCAGGGTACCGGGGAGCTGTTTTTT.

The chain joins TRBV7-2 to TRBJ1-2, with a possible D match to TRBD1 (6 bases). The CDR3 is 17 residues long. Between the trimmed V and J ends, which lost 5 bases and 3 bases, there was a span of 22 bases. Germline V CDR1 and CDR2: SGHTA, FQGNSA. The CDR3 loop reads CASSLGAPGQGHYGYTF. As DNA, the CDR3 is TGTGCCAGCAGCCTCGGAGCACCGGGACAAGGTCACTATGGCTACACCTTC.

The chain carries TRBV30 and TRBJ2-1, with D perhaps matching TRBD2 (6 bases). The CDR3 extends over 14 amino acids. Trimming stripped 2 bases from V and 4 bases from J, with 12 bases between. Germline CDR1 and CDR2: GTSNPN and SVGIG (reference sequence). CDR3 residues: CAWSLGGDYNEQFF. The DNA for the CDR3 is TGTGCCTGGAGTCTTGGCGGGGATTACAATGAGCAGTTCTTC.

The chain joins TRBV7-6 to TRBJ1-1, with D possibly matching TRBD1 (5 bases). This CDR3 contains 13 residues. The germline gives CDR1 SGHVS, CDR2 FNYEAQ. With 3 bases removed from V and 7 bases from J, the gap between germline ends came to 12 bases. CDR3 loop: CASSLSRGNEAFF. In nucleotides, the CDR3 is TGTGCCAGCAGCTTGAGTCGGGGGAATGAAGCTTTCTTT.

The rearrangement joins TRBV7-9 to TRBJ2-5, with D possibly being TRBD2 (6 bases). Looked up from germline, CDR1 is SEHNR and CDR2 is FQNEAQ (reference sequence). This CDR3 is built from 13 residues. V lost 1 base and J lost 4, with 7 bases in between. CDR3 DNA sequence: TGTGCCAGCAGCTTAGGGGGAGGAGAGACCCAGTACTTC. Translated: CASSLGGGETQYF. The whole variable domain, remainder taken from reference TRBV7-9 and TRBJ2-5, is DTGVSQNPRHKITKRGQNVTFRCDPISEHNRLYWYRQTLGQGPEFLTYFQNEAQLEKSRLLSDRFSAERPKGSFSTLEIQRTEQGDSAMYLCASSLGGGETQYFGPGTRLLVL.

The chain uses TRBV9 and TRBJ2-1; 12 positions agree with TRBD2. With 4 bases clipped from V and 7 bases from J, the junction kept 15 bases outside the gene matches. CDR1 and CDR2 (germline): SGDLS, YYNGEE. The CDR3 loop spans 18 amino acids. The CDR3 region is CASSTPPSSGGAVNEQFF. The CDR3 DNA sequence: TGTGCCAGCAGCACCCCCCCTTCTAGCGGGGGGGCCGTGAATGAGCAGTTCTTC.

This clone was seen a few times. The chain joins TRBV7-3 to TRBJ2-2, with TRBD2 matching 13 bases. This CDR3 contains 18 residues. Germline V gene sequence: CDR1 SGHTA, CDR2 FQGTGA. The V gene end was trimmed by 5 bases and the J gene end by 0 bases; junction bases not matched to a gene: 6. CDR3 sequence reads: CASSRLAGGSSNTGELFF. For the CDR3, the DNA is TGTGCCAGCAGCCGACTAGCGGGGGGTTCGTCGAACACCGGGGAGCTGTTTTTT.

V is TRBV4-3 and J is TRBJ1-1; unclear D gene. This CDR3 comprises 14 residues. Germline CDR1 is LGHNA and CDR2 is YSLEER. V lost 4 bases, J lost 11 bases, and 20 bases lay in between. The CDR3 DNA is TGCGCCAGCAGCCTCACCACCCGCTCCTCGCGGGCTTTCTTT. It codes for CASSLTTRSSRAFF.

CDR3: CASSMGAGGSTDTQYF. In DNA form, the CDR3 reads TGTGCCAGCAGCATGGGCGCGGGGGGTAGCACAGATACGCAGTATTTT. The J gene is TRBJ2-3, the V gene TRBV5-8; 8 positions agree with TRBD2. The V gene end was trimmed by 4 bases and the J gene end by 0 bases; junction bases not matched to a gene: 7. There are 16 residues in the CDR3. The V gene's germline CDR1 is SGHTS and CDR2 YDEGEE.

This chain links TRBV7-9 with TRBJ2-7; a possible D gene is TRBD2 (6 bases). The CDR3 has 13 residues. CDR1 is SEHNR, CDR2 FQNEAQ, per germline (reference sequence). V was trimmed by 5 bases and J by 6 bases, leaving 14 bases between them. CDR3 loop: CASSPINGGEQYF. CDR3 DNA: TGTGCCAGCAGCCCAATTAACGGGGGCGAGCAGTACTTC.

The V call is TRBV7-2, the J call TRBJ2-7, with D maybe TRBD1 (6 bases). The germline V and J ends were trimmed by 3 bases and 1 base, with 13 bases remaining between them. The length of the CDR3 is 15 residues. CDR1 is SGHTA and CDR2 is FQGNSA in the germline V gene. CDR3 in amino acids: CASSFGQSPSYEQYF. CDR3 nucleotides: TGTGCCAGCAGCTTCGGACAGTCGCCATCCTACGAGCAGTACTTC.

This clone was recorded once. J is TRBJ1-5 and V is TRBV5-1; perhaps TRBD1 as D (6 bases). Per the germline V gene, CDR1 is SGHRS and CDR2 is YFSETQ. The CDR3 is made up of 14 amino acids. Between the trimmed V and J ends, which lost 0 bases and 5 bases, there was a span of 9 bases. The chain's CDR3 is CASSLEGGYQPQHF. CDR3 nucleotides: TGCGCCAGCAGCTTGGAGGGGGGGTATCAGCCCCAGCATTTT.

The chain links TRBV4-2 to TRBJ2-2, with unresolved D. The V gene's germline CDR1 is LGHNA and CDR2 YNFKEQ. V gave up 1 base and J gave up 9 bases, with 3 bases separating them. This CDR3 has 11 amino acids. The CDR3 loop reads CASSQAWELFF. CDR3 DNA: TGTGCCAGCAGCCAAGCCTGGGAGCTGTTTTTT.

The CDR3, as DNA: TGCGCCAGCAGCAACGACAGGGGGGTGAACACTGAAGCTTTCTTT. Protein sequence: CASSNDRGVNTEAFF. V gene TRBV5-1 combines with J gene TRBJ1-1; 9 bases agree with TRBD1. The CDR3 extends over 15 amino acids. The germline CDR1 and CDR2 sequences are SGHRS and YFSETQ. V lost 4 bases to trimming and J lost 0 bases; unmatched junction nucleotides: 4. Drawing the rest from reference TRBV5-1 and TRBJ1-1, the complete variable domain is KAGVTQTPRYLIKTRGQQVTLSCSPISGHRSVSWYQQTPGQGLQFLFEYFSETQRNKGNFPGRFSGRQFSNSRSEMNVSTLELGDSALYLCASSNDRGVNTEAFFGQGTRLTVV.

The chain has TRBV2 and TRBJ1-1; D unclear. Germline V CDR1 and CDR2: SNHLY, FYNNEI. The CDR3 runs to 15 residues. Deletions cut 6 bases from V and 8 bases from J, with 22 bases between. Here the CDR3 DNA reads TGTGCCAGCAGCCCCCCCCAACAGTCCCTGTCGGAAGCTTTCTTT. Translating it yields CASSPPQQSLSEAFF. The variable domain in full, with the rest retrieved from reference TRBV2 and TRBJ1-1, is EPEVTQTPSHQVTQMGQEVILRCVPISNHLYFYWYRQILGQKVEFLVSFYNNEISEKSEIFDDQFSVERPDGSNFTLKIRSTKLEDSAMYFCASSPPQQSLSEAFFGQGTRLTVV.

The chain couples TRBV27 to TRBJ1-3; the D gene is possibly TRBD1 (5 bases). Between the trimmed V and J ends, which lost 3 bases and 0 bases, there was a span of 12 bases. CDR1 and CDR2 from the germline V gene are MNHEY and SMNVEV (reference sequence). This CDR3 is 16 amino acids long. The CDR3 DNA follows: TGTGCCAGCAGTTTGCTTGGACACCACTCTGGAAACACCATATATTTT. The encoded protein is CASSLLGHHSGNTIYF.

The chain joins TRBV9 to TRBJ1-2; 8 nucleotides align to TRBD1. Germline lookup yields CDR1 SGDLS and CDR2 YYNGEE. V lost 4 bases and J lost 7; bases outside the gene matches: 9. The CDR3 totals 14 residues. The CDR3 loop reads CASSLTTGESGYTF. The CDR3 region has the DNA TGTGCCAGCAGCTTAACGACAGGGGAGTCTGGCTACACCTTC.

For the CDR3, the DNA is TGTGCCAGCAGCTTGGTTCCAGCGGGGGCTTCAAATGAGCAGTTCTTC. Translation: CASSLVPAGASNEQFF. The chain joins TRBV5-4 to TRBJ2-1; 8 bases agree with TRBD2. CDR1 is SGHNT, CDR2 YYREEE, per germline (reference sequence). The V segment lost 0 bases and the J segment 7 bases; nucleotides outside the gene matches: 9. The CDR3 is 16 amino acids.

This clone turned up a few times. The V and J genes are TRBV5-5 and TRBJ2-5; D remains unclear. The CDR3 extends over 13 amino acids. The ends were cut back, 2 bases at V and 5 bases at J, with 10 bases in the middle. Per the germline V gene, CDR1 is SGHKS and CDR2 is YYEKEE (reference sequence). CDR3 bases: TGTGCCAGCAGCTTCGGTAGTTGGGAGACCCAGTACTTC. Amino acids: CASSFGSWETQYF.

This rearrangement joins TRBV12-5 to TRBJ1-5; D is perhaps TRBD1 (5 bases). The ends were cut back, 1 base at V and 5 bases at J, with 6 bases in the middle. CDR3 length: 13 residues. Germline V gene data show CDR1 as LGHNT and CDR2 as FRNRAP. CDR3: CASGLEGDQPQHF. CDR3 nucleotides: TGTGCTAGTGGTTTGGAAGGGGATCAGCCCCAGCATTTT.

The chain couples TRBV5-1 to TRBJ2-3; 8 nucleotides align to TRBD1. With 3 bases clipped from V and 0 bases from J, the junction kept 6 bases outside the gene matches. Germline V gene lookup returns CDR1 SGHRS and CDR2 YFSETQ. The CDR3 is made up of 16 amino acids. CDR3 nucleotides: TGCGCCAGCAGCTCAAGTCGGACAGGGAGCACAGATACGCAGTATTTT. This encodes CASSSSRTGSTDTQYF.

The V and J genes are TRBV11-1 and TRBJ1-3; D not resolved. This CDR3 has 14 amino acids. Trimming removed 7 bases at V and 0 bases at J, with 10 bases between. Germline assignment: CDR1 SGHAT and CDR2 FQDESV (reference sequence). CDR3 protein: CASNAGISGNTIYF. As DNA, the CDR3 is TGTGCCAGCAATGCCGGGATCTCTGGAAACACCATATATTTT. The variable domain in full, with the rest retrieved from reference TRBV11-1 and TRBJ1-3, is EAEVAQSPRYKITEKSQAVAFWCDPISGHATLYWYRQILGQGPELLVQFQDESVVDDSQLPKDRFSAERLKGVDSTLKIQPAELGDSAMYLCASNAGISGNTIYFGEGSWLTVV.

The chain links TRBV7-2 to TRBJ1-6; 10 positions agree with TRBD1. Germline V gives CDR1 SGHTA, CDR2 FQGNSA. V shed 1 base, J shed 7 bases, and the junction held 10 bases outside the gene matches. The CDR3 extends over 18 amino acids. The chain's CDR3 is CASSLDRSGTGVNSPLHF. CDR3 bases: TGTGCCAGCAGCTTAGATCGATCTGGGACAGGGGTGAATTCACCCCTCCACTTT.

This chain uses TRBV10-2 with TRBJ1-2; 7 bases align to TRBD1. The CDR3 is 15 amino acids. V was clipped by 0 bases and J by 3 bases; unmatched bases: 4. In germline, CDR1 is WSHSY, CDR2 SAAADI. The CDR3 loop reads CASSESGGGHYGYTF. The CDR3 DNA is TGCGCCAGCAGTGAGTCTGGAGGGGGCCACTATGGCTACACCTTC.

Details on this clone: One end of the junction varies from germline; a read error may be responsible. The same CDR3 is also encoded by other DNA sequences in this sample. CDR3: CASSFGTSGISTDTQYF. Here the CDR3 DNA reads TGTGCCAGCAGCTTCGGGACTAGCGGGATTAGCACCGATACGCAGTATTTT. The chain employs TRBV7-2 and TRBJ2-3, with 13 nucleotides matching TRBD2. Looked up from germline, CDR1 is SGHTA and CDR2 is FQGNSA. The CDR3 loop spans 17 amino acids.